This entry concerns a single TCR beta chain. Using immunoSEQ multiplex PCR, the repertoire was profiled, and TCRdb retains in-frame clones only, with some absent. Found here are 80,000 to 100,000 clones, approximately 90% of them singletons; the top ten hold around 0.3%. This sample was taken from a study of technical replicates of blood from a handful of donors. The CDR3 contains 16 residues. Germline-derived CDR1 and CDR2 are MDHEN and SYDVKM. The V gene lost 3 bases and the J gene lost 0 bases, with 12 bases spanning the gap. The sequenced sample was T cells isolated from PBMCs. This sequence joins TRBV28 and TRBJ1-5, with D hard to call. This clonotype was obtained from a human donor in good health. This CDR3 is CASSLGSIDSNQPQHF. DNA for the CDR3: TGTGCCAGCAGTTTGGGGAGTATTGATAGCAATCAGCCCCAGCATTTT.